The 26 T cell receptor beta chains presented below share a single source sample, sequenced in a study of cytomegalovirus exposure and HLA in healthy donors. PCR employed 60 Vbeta and 13 Jbeta primers. Sequenced by immunoSEQ multiplex PCR; TCRdb stores in-frame clones only, minus some. The sample contains about 140,000 clones, roughly four fifths of which appear only once. Material: PBMCs. These receptors were obtained from a woman in her forties in good health and CMV-seronegative.

This clone turned up a few times. V usage is TRBV15 and J usage is TRBJ2-1; 10 nucleotides line up with TRBD2. The CDR3 extends over 18 amino acids. V lost 1 base to trimming and J lost 13 bases; unmatched junction nucleotides: 19. Germline lookup yields CDR1 LNHNV and CDR2 YYDKDF (reference sequence). The DNA of the CDR3 is TGTGCCACCAGCAGAGCCCCGAGGACTAGCGGAGGGGGTTCGGGACAGTTCTTC. Its protein is CATSRAPRTSGGGSGQFF.

V gene TRBV9 combines with J gene TRBJ1-2; unclear D gene. This CDR3 region has 17 residues. V was clipped by 3 bases and J by 0 bases, with 18 bases between them. CDR1 is SGDLS, CDR2 YYNGEE, per germline. CDR3 DNA sequence: TGTGCCAGCAGCGGCATGAGCGGGCAGCCCACTAACTATGGCTACACCTTC. Translation gives CASSGMSGQPTNYGYTF.

This clone was seen a few times. V is TRBV5-4 and J is TRBJ1-2, with D possibly matching TRBD1 (5 bases). The germline gives CDR1 SGHNT, CDR2 YYREEE (reference sequence). This CDR3 contains 14 residues. V was shortened by 4 bases and J by 3 bases, with 13 bases between the two germline ends. CDR3 DNA: TGTGCCAGCAGCCTCCTCGACAGAGACTATGGCTACACCTTC. Amino acids: CASSLLDRDYGYTF.

The chain is built from TRBV19 and TRBJ2-3; 15 bases match TRBD2. This CDR3 spans 21 amino acids. V shed 1 base and J 4 bases; nucleotides not matched to a gene: 15. Germline CDR1 reads LNHDA; CDR2 reads SQIVND (reference sequence). CDR3 DNA sequence: TGTGCCAGTAGTATAGTTGCCGCGGGACTAGCGGGAGGATTCCCCGCAGATACGCAGTATTTT. It encodes CASSIVAAGLAGGFPADTQYF.

The V and J genes are TRBV18 and TRBJ2-5; perhaps TRBD2 as D (5 bases). The CDR3 sequence is 13 residues long. V was clipped by 3 bases and J by 5 bases, with 10 bases between them. CDR1 is KGHSH and CDR2 is LQKENI in the germline V gene. The CDR3 DNA sequence: TGTGCCAGCTCACCGAGCGGTATGGAGACCCAGTACTTC. Translation gives CASSPSGMETQYF. Filled out from reference TRBV18 and TRBJ2-5, the complete variable domain reads NAGVMQNPRHLVRRRGQEARLRCSPMKGHSHVYWYRQLPEEGLKFMVYLQKENIIDESGMPKERFSAEFPKEGPSILRIQQVVRGDSAAYFCASSPSGMETQYFGPGTRLLVL.

This rearrangement joins TRBV7-9 to TRBJ1-2; D is unclear. This CDR3 is 12 amino acids long. Germline V gene sequence: CDR1 SEHNR, CDR2 FQNEAQ (reference sequence). The V end was cut by 5 bases, the J end by 10 bases, with 14 bases between. DNA of the CDR3: TGTGCCAGCAGCCCTTTATGGCCCGTCTACACCTTC. This sequence encodes CASSPLWPVYTF.

This chain links TRBV19 with TRBJ2-7, with D possibly matching TRBD2 (6 bases). The CDR3 runs to 12 residues. V gave up 6 bases and J gave up 7 bases, with 13 bases separating them. Germline V gene data show CDR1 as LNHDA and CDR2 as SQIVND (reference sequence). The CDR3, as DNA: TGTGCCAGTAGCGGGAGAAGTGTGGAGCAGTACTTC. It encodes CASSGRSVEQYF.

The chain combines TRBV28 with TRBJ2-1; D is perhaps TRBD2 (6 bases). Germline V lookup: CDR1 MDHEN, CDR2 SYDVKM. The CDR3 is 15 amino acids. The V end lost 0 bases, the J end lost 0 bases, and 6 bases lay between the germline ends. The CDR3 DNA sequence: TGTGCCAGCAGTTTATGGCGGGACTCCTACAATGAGCAGTTCTTC. Amino acid sequence: CASSLWRDSYNEQFF.

The V and J genes are TRBV11-1 and TRBJ1-2, with 10 bases identical to TRBD1. This CDR3 is built from 15 residues. The trim removed 5 bases at V and 6 bases at J, leaving 9 bases unmatched. Germline V CDR1 and CDR2: SGHAT, FQDESV (reference sequence). The CDR3 loop is CASSPIRQGAHGYTF. CDR3 nucleotide sequence: TGTGCCAGCAGCCCAATAAGACAGGGGGCGCATGGCTACACCTTC.

CDR3 residues: CASSRTGGYGYTF. The CDR3 nucleotides read TGTGCCAGCAGCCGTACAGGGGGCTACGGCTACACCTTC. The chain couples TRBV7-9 to TRBJ1-2; 9 nucleotides line up with TRBD1. Germline CDR1 is SEHNR and CDR2 is FQNEAQ (reference sequence). There are 13 residues in the CDR3. With V trimmed by 5 bases and J by 8 bases, 6 bases remained unmatched.

This clone was detected once. The chain has TRBV28 and TRBJ2-5; 10 bases agree with TRBD1. The J call may not be correct, given that the DNA end is closer to TRBJ2-7. The CDR3 is 15 amino acids. Germline-derived CDR1 and CDR2 are MDHEN and SYDVKM. The CDR3 sequence: CASSLGGQGFYEQYF. DNA for the CDR3: TGTGCCAGCAGTTTAGGGGGACAGGGGTTCTACGAGCAGTACTTC.

This clone was seen only a few times. J is TRBJ2-7 and V is TRBV28, with D maybe TRBD2 (6 bases). V was clipped by 8 bases and J by 3 bases, with 8 bases between them. Germline V gene sequence: CDR1 MDHEN, CDR2 SYDVKM. This CDR3 is 11 amino acids long. The CDR3 is CASGAGYEQYF. The CDR3 DNA follows: TGTGCCAGCGGAGCGGGCTACGAGCAGTACTTC.

The J gene is TRBJ2-7, the V gene TRBV10-3, with D unresolved. Trimming removed 2 bases at V and 6 bases at J, with 14 bases between. CDR1 is ENHRY, CDR2 SYGVKD, per germline. CDR3 size: 14 residues. The CDR3 nucleotides read TGTGCCATCAGTGAGGCCCGTCCTCCCGGCGAGCAGTACTTC. Protein product: CAISEARPPGEQYF.

The chain carries TRBV6-7 and TRBJ2-7; 8 bases line up with TRBD1. TRBV6-7 is designated an ORF whose function remains uncertain. The CDR3 has 16 residues. J was trimmed by 5 bases and V by 7 bases; bases with no gene match: 16. CDR3 sequence: CASTFPILTGENEQYF. The CDR3 coding sequence is TGTGCCAGCACCTTTCCTATTTTGACAGGGGAAAACGAGCAGTACTTC.

This rearrangement joins TRBV28 to TRBJ1-5; unclear D gene. The length of the CDR3 is 15 residues. The V gene lost 2 bases and the J gene lost 0 bases, with 8 bases spanning the gap. Germline CDR1 reads MDHEN; CDR2 reads SYDVKM. CDR3: CASSLRGSSNQPQHF. Here the CDR3 DNA reads TGTGCCAGCAGTTTACGTGGGAGTAGCAATCAGCCCCAGCATTTT.

The rearrangement uses TRBV6-6 and TRBJ2-7; possibly TRBD2 for D (5 bases). This CDR3 comprises 14 residues. The germline CDR1 and CDR2 sequences are MNHNY and SVGAGI (reference sequence). Between the trimmed V and J ends, which lost 6 bases and 0 bases, there was a span of 12 bases. Here the CDR3 DNA reads TGTGCCAGCAGCCTAGCCGCTAGCTCCTACGAGCAGTACTTC. The encoded protein is CASSLAASSYEQYF.

The chain couples TRBV28 to TRBJ1-2; 12 positions agree with TRBD1. This CDR3 is built from 16 residues. Trimming removed 8 bases from V and 3 bases from J; junction bases left unmatched: 10. Germline CDR1 reads MDHEN; CDR2 reads SYDVKM. The CDR3 loop is CASRSGTGGVYYGYTF. DNA for the CDR3: TGTGCCAGCCGATCCGGGACAGGGGGCGTCTACTATGGCTACACCTTC.

Here the CDR3 reads CASSTVMYGANVLTF. For the CDR3, the DNA is TGCGCCAGCAGCACGGTGATGTATGGGGCCAACGTCCTGACTTTC. The chain recombines TRBV4-1 with TRBJ2-6; D call uncertain. The germline gives CDR1 MGHRA, CDR2 YSYEKL. CDR3 length: 15 residues. Between the trimmed V and J ends, which lost 5 bases and 3 bases, there was a span of 11 bases.

The chain has TRBV28 and TRBJ1-4; D perhaps matches TRBD1 (5 bases). The CDR3 has 15 residues. The V gene's germline CDR1 is MDHEN and CDR2 SYDVKM. Trimming cost V 1 base and J 6 bases, with 12 bases left between them. In nucleotides, the CDR3 is TGTGCCAGCAGTTTATACTCCAGGGCGGATGAAAAACTGTTTTTT. Amino acid sequence: CASSLYSRADEKLFF.

The V and J genes are TRBV9 and TRBJ1-3, with 9 bases that match TRBD1. The CDR3 loop spans 11 amino acids. The ends lost 7 bases at V and 7 bases at J; junction bases unmatched: 0. The germline V gene encodes CDR1 SGDLS and CDR2 YYNGEE. CDR3 in amino acids: CASGQGNTIYF. The CDR3 nucleotides read TGTGCCAGCGGACAGGGGAACACCATATATTTT. Variable domain in full (rest from reference TRBV9 and TRBJ1-3): DSGVTQTPKHLITATGQRVTLRCSPRSGDLSVYWYQQSLDQGLQFLIQYYNGEERAKGNILERFSAQQFPDLHSELNLSSLELGDSALYFCASGQGNTIYFGEGSWLTVV.

This clone appeared a single time. The chain couples TRBV4-1 to TRBJ1-1; possibly TRBD1 for D (6 bases). The CDR3 is 13 residues long. Germline CDR1 and CDR2: MGHRA and YSYEKL. V lost 1 base and J 6 bases, leaving 9 bases between the germline ends. The CDR3 spells CASSQAGTSEAFF. CDR3 coding DNA: TGCGCCAGCAGCCAAGCGGGGACATCTGAAGCTTTCTTT.

V and J are TRBV19 and TRBJ1-1, with D unclear. Germline CDR1 and CDR2: LNHDA and SQIVND (reference sequence). Trimming removed 1 base from V and 3 bases from J, with 6 bases in between. This CDR3 has 13 residues. The DNA of the CDR3 is TGTGCCAGTAGTATAGTCTTATACACTGAAGCTTTCTTT. It is translated as CASSIVLYTEAFF.

This clone has more than one count but fewer than ten. This chain connects TRBV9 to TRBJ1-1; D is possibly TRBD1 (6 bases). V was clipped by 2 bases and J by 1 base, with 6 bases between them. The CDR3 has 13 residues. Looked up from germline, CDR1 is SGDLS and CDR2 is YYNGEE. In DNA form, the CDR3 reads TGTGCCAGCAGCGTGGACAGGAACACTGAAGCTTTCTTT. Translation: CASSVDRNTEAFF.

The J gene is TRBJ2-7, the V gene TRBV4-1; 14 positions match TRBD2. The V gene's germline CDR1 is MGHRA and CDR2 YSYEKL. This CDR3 region has 18 residues. V lost 0 bases to trimming and J lost 4 bases; unmatched junction nucleotides: 8. The CDR3: CASSQDGTSGRGGYEQYF. The CDR3 region has the DNA TGCGCCAGCAGCCAAGATGGGACTAGCGGGAGAGGTGGATACGAGCAGTACTTC.

This clone was detected once. The rearrangement joins TRBV5-1 to TRBJ2-3; TRBD1 matches 7 bases. The CDR3 consists of 16 residues. Trimming took 0 bases from V and 6 from J; bases not matched to a gene: 10. From germline, CDR1 is SGHRS and CDR2 YFSETQ. For the CDR3, the DNA is TGCGCCAGCAGCTTGGCCCTGCAGGGGGTAGGGGATACGCAGTATTTT. Residues: CASSLALQGVGDTQYF.

The V and J genes are TRBV10-3 and TRBJ1-3; D remains ambiguous. Germline V gene data show CDR1 as ENHRY and CDR2 as SYGVKD. Trimming removed 3 bases at V and 0 bases at J, with 12 bases between. This CDR3 spans 16 amino acids. The CDR3 is CAISDVALLSGNTIYF. As DNA, the CDR3 is TGTGCCATCAGTGATGTGGCCCTCCTCTCTGGAAACACCATATATTTT.